The 5 T cell receptor beta chains below come from one sample, sequenced in a study of blood T cell repertoires in COVID-19. Profiling relied on immunoSEQ multiplex PCR, and the TCRdb table lists in-frame clones only, not all of them. The sample carries about 46,000 clones, approximately 90% recorded once. Material for sequencing was PBMCs or T cells enriched from blood (not recorded which). The receptors stem from a woman aged 50 to 60 who had recovered from COVID-19.

As to this clone: A single base separates this from a much larger clone, so it may be a read error. The V call is TRBV5-4, the J call TRBJ2-7, with 13 bases lining up with TRBD2. V dropped 2 bases and J dropped 5; count of bases not matched to a gene: 1. The germline gives CDR1 SGHNT, CDR2 YYREEE (reference sequence). CDR3 length: 14 amino acids. The CDR3 DNA sequence: TGTGCCAGCAGCTTAGGGACTAGCGGGAACGAGCAGTACTTC. Protein sequence: CASSLGTSGNEQYF. The complete variable domain, with remaining parts taken from reference TRBV5-4 and TRBJ2-7, reads ETGVTQSPTHLIKTRGQQVTLRCSSQSGHNTVSWYQQALGQGPQFIFQYYREEENGRGNFPPRFSGLQFPNYSSELNVNALELDDSALYLCASSLGTSGNEQYFGPGTRLTVT.

This chain joins TRBV19 and TRBJ1-2, with 8 bases that match TRBD1. V dropped 4 bases and J dropped 9; count of bases not matched to a gene: 13. The CDR3 has 15 amino acids. Germline V lookup: CDR1 LNHDA, CDR2 SQIVND (reference sequence). The CDR3 DNA reads TGTGCCAGTAGTAGACGGGACAGGCAATTCGGTAGCTACACCTTC. Its protein product is CASSRRDRQFGSYTF.

The chain combines TRBV7-2 with TRBJ2-1; 7 positions agree with TRBD2. Germline lookup yields CDR1 SGHTA and CDR2 FQGNSA. The V and J ends lost 6 bases and 0 bases, in that order; junction bases with no gene match: 8. The CDR3 runs to 16 residues. The DNA of the CDR3 is TGTGCCAGCAGTTCTCACGGGGGGAGCTCCTACAATGAGCAGTTCTTC. Its translation is CASSSHGGSSYNEQFF. The full variable domain, rest sourced from reference TRBV7-2 and TRBJ2-1, is GAGVSQSPSNKVTEKGKDVELRCDPISGHTALYWYRQSLGQGLEFLIYFQGNSAPDKSGLPSDRFSAERTGGSVSTLTIQRTQQEDSAVYLCASSSHGGSSYNEQFFGPGTRLTVL.

The CDR3 loop is CASTWGGSGELFF. The CDR3 DNA is TGTGCCAGTACGTGGGGAGGTTCCGGGGAGCTGTTTTTT. V is TRBV19 and J is TRBJ2-2; D possibly corresponds to TRBD2 (6 bases). The CDR3 is 13 residues long. Germline V gene data show CDR1 as LNHDA and CDR2 as SQIVND (reference sequence). V was trimmed by 7 bases and J by 6 bases, leaving 12 bases between them. The full variable domain, completed using reference TRBV19 and TRBJ2-2, is DGGITQSPKYLFRKEGQNVTLSCEQNLNHDAMYWYRQDPGQGLRLIYYSQIVNDFQKGDIAEGYSVSREKKESFPLTVTSAQKNPTAFYLCASTWGGSGELFFGEGSRLTVL.

The chain joins TRBV7-9 to TRBJ1-6; D uncertain. In germline, CDR1 is SEHNR, CDR2 FQNEAQ (reference sequence). Trimming removed 1 base at V and 7 bases at J, with 5 bases between. The CDR3 totals 13 residues. The CDR3 region is CASSLERNSPLHF. For the CDR3, the DNA is TGTGCCAGCAGCTTAGAGCGGAATTCACCCCTCCACTTT.